The rows below give T cell receptor beta chains drawn from one sample of a study of T cell repertoires in aging, cancer and after chemotherapy. TCRdb re-called the multiplex PCR reads with MiXCR, one entry per CDR3 protein. Of more than 9,000 distinct CDR3 sequences listed, more than 30% are singletons. The sample consisted of blood. Receptor source: a human donor in good health. Both conserved end residues are part of each CDR3. D genes are given only for firm matches. For some rows the clone size is stated as once, few or many, or as a class when expanded; others skip it.

.	15	.	TRBV12-3/TRBV12-4	TRBJ1-5	TGTGCCAGCAGTTTAGAGGGAGGCCTCAATCAGCCCCAGCATTTT	CASSLEGGLNQPQHF
.	14	.	TRBV5-1	TRBJ1-4	TGCGCCAGCAGCTCACAGGGCCCTAATGAAAAACTGTTTTTT	CASSSQGPNEKLFF
.	14	TRBD2	TRBV6-5	TRBJ2-1	TGTGCCAGCAGTTGGCTAGCGGGAGCAGGGGAGCAGTTCTTC	CASSWLAGAGEQFF
.	14	.	TRBV15	TRBJ1-4	TGTGCCACCAGCAGAGTGGGGCAGGGTGAAAAACTGTTTTTT	CATSRVGQGEKLFF
.	15	.	TRBV6-5	TRBJ1-2	TGTGCCAGCAGTTACCTCGGGGTGGGGGGTTATGGCTACACCTTC	CASSYLGVGGYGYTF
.	18	TRBD2	TRBV30	TRBJ2-3	TGTGCCTGGAAGAAGGGCGGGAGGAAAACAACTAGCACAGATACGCAGTATTTT	CAWKKGGRKTTSTDTQYF
.	13	.	TRBV5-4	TRBJ2-7	TGTGCCAGCAGCCCCGGGCCGACCTACGAGCAGTACTTC	CASSPGPTYEQYF
few	13	.	TRBV6-1	TRBJ2-7	TGTGCCAGCAGTAAACATGTGTCCTACGAGCAGTACTTC	CASSKHVSYEQYF
few	17	TRBD2	TRBV19	TRBJ2-1	TGTGCCAGTAATGGAGGGACTAGCGGGATTGCCTACAATGAGCAGTTCTTC	CASNGGTSGIAYNEQFF
few	13	.	TRBV6-2/TRBV6-3	TRBJ1-2	TGTGCCAGCAGTTACTTGGGCCAGAAGGGCTACACCTTC	CASSYLGQKGYTF
.	11	.	TRBV12-3/TRBV12-4	TRBJ1-4	TGTGCCAGCAGTTTCAAGGAAAAACTGTTTTTT	CASSFKEKLFF
few	16	TRBD2	TRBV5-6	TRBJ2-3	TGTGCCAGCAGCTTGGAGCTAGCGGGCCGCACAGATACGCAGTATTTT	CASSLELAGRTDTQYF
.	14	.	TRBV5-4	TRBJ2-2	TGTGCCAGCGCCCGGGACATAAACGCCGGGGAGCTGTTTTTT	CASARDINAGELFF
.	15	TRBD2	TRBV28	TRBJ2-1	TGTGCCAGCACCCCCGGGCTAGCGGAGAACAATGAGCAGTTCTTC	CASTPGLAENNEQFF
.	15	TRBD1	TRBV27	TRBJ1-6	TGTGCCAGCAGTTTGCGGAGACAGGGCAATTCACCCCTCCACTTT	CASSLRRQGNSPLHF
.	15	TRBD1	TRBV6-2/TRBV6-3	TRBJ1-5	TGTGCCAGCAGTCCACAGGGGAATAGCAATCAGCCCCAGCATTTT	CASSPQGNSNQPQHF
few	15	TRBD1	TRBV10-3	TRBJ1-2	TGTGCCATCACCCAGGACAGGGGAGAAGGCTATGGCTACACCTTC	CAITQDRGEGYGYTF
few	15	.	TRBV6-5	TRBJ1-4	TGTGCCAGCAGTTACAGGGGCTCAATTAATGAAAAACTGTTTTTT	CASSYRGSINEKLFF
.	15	.	TRBV6-5	TRBJ1-1	TGTGCCAGCAGTTACGTGGCCCCCGCGAACACTGAAGCTTTCTTT	CASSYVAPANTEAFF
medium-sized	15	.	TRBV29-1	TRBJ2-7	TGCAGCGTTGTAGCCTCTCCGGGAGTTGGCTACGAGCAGTACTTC	CSVVASPGVGYEQYF
.	14	.	TRBV11-1	TRBJ1-1	TGTGCCAGTCTCCGAGGGGGGAGGAACACTGAAGCTTTCTTT	CASLRGGRNTEAFF
.	14	TRBD2	TRBV6-4	TRBJ2-1	TGTGCCAGCAGTGACGGGACTAGCGGGAATGAGCAGTTCTTC	CASSDGTSGNEQFF
medium-sized	11	.	TRBV29-1	TRBJ2-2	TGCAGCGTGCTAAACACCGGGGAGCTGTTTTTT	CSVLNTGELFF
.	14	TRBD2	TRBV6-5	TRBJ2-5	TGTGCCAGCAGTTACGGGCTAGCGGTTGAGGCCCAGTACTTC	CASSYGLAVEAQYF
.	14	.	TRBV6-1	TRBJ2-3	TGTGCCAGCAGCGGGAGAACGGTCACAGATACGCAGTATTTT	CASSGRTVTDTQYF
.	11	.	TRBV5-1	TRBJ2-5	TGCGCCAGCAGCTTGGAAGAGACCCAGTACTTC	CASSLEETQYF
.	15	.	TRBV5-4	TRBJ2-3	TGTGCCAGCAGCTTGGGTCTAGCCGGCACAGATACGCAGTATTTT	CASSLGLAGTDTQYF
.	14	.	TRBV18	TRBJ1-2	TGTGCCAGCTCACCCGAGGACACTCCCTATGGCTACACCTTC	CASSPEDTPYGYTF
.	20	TRBD1	TRBV6-5	TRBJ2-5	TGTGCCAGCAGGTCACTCCGGGACAGGGGTTTCGTCGGAGGCCAAGAGACCCAGTACTTC	CASRSLRDRGFVGGQETQYF
.	12	.	TRBV11-2	TRBJ1-2	TGTGCCAGCAGCTTATTTGTGGGTGGCTACACCTTC	CASSLFVGGYTF
.	19	TRBD2	TRBV5-6	TRBJ2-1	TGTGCCAGCAGCTTGGACCTAAGGACTAGCGGCGAACCCTACAATGAGCAGTTCTTC	CASSLDLRTSGEPYNEQFF
.	21	TRBD2	TRBV12-3/TRBV12-4	TRBJ2-5	TGTGCCAGCAGTTCGGCTTTTGGGACTAGCGGAACGGTTTGGTACCAAGAGACCCAGTACTTC	CASSSAFGTSGTVWYQETQYF
.	15	TRBD1	TRBV6-1	TRBJ1-5	TGTGCCAGCGGCGCCGGGACAGGGGGCGCCGGGCCCCAGCATTTT	CASGAGTGGAGPQHF
medium-sized	15	TRBD1	TRBV29-1	TRBJ2-1	TGCAGCGTCTTAGGTTGGGACAGGGGGCGCAGTGAGCAGTTCTTC	CSVLGWDRGRSEQFF
.	16	TRBD1	TRBV18	TRBJ2-7	TGTGCCAGCTCACCGACGACAGGGGGGAATTTTTACGAGCAGTACTTC	CASSPTTGGNFYEQYF
.	15	.	TRBV6-5	TRBJ2-5	TGTGCCAGCAGTCCCGGGGGGGGACAGCAAGAGACCCAGTACTTC	CASSPGGGQQETQYF
few	15	TRBD2	TRBV6-1	TRBJ2-1	TGTGCCAGCACTGGACTAGCGGGCGCCTACAATGAGCAGTTCTTC	CASTGLAGAYNEQFF
.	15	.	TRBV18	TRBJ2-7	TGTGCCAGCAGAACTTCCGGGTCATACTTCTACGAGCAGTACTTC	CASRTSGSYFYEQYF
once	17	TRBD1	TRBV7-2	TRBJ2-1	TGTGCCAGCAGCTTAGCTCCCGGGACAGGGAGGGACAATGAGCAGTTCTTC	CASSLAPGTGRDNEQFF
.	14	TRBD1	TRBV6-4	TRBJ2-1	TGTGCCAGCAGTGAGGCAGGGGGCGGAAATGAGCAGTTCTTC	CASSEAGGGNEQFF
.	16	TRBD2	TRBV19	TRBJ2-5	TGTGCCAGTAGTATATTTGGCGGGAGAGTTGGGGAGACCCAGTACTTC	CASSIFGGRVGETQYF
.	15	.	TRBV19	TRBJ2-7	TGTGCCAGTAGTATAACCCGGGACCTGTCCTACGAGCAGTACTTC	CASSITRDLSYEQYF
few	16	TRBD1	TRBV6-4	TRBJ2-2	TGTGCCAGCAGTGACCAGGGACAGCTCGGGGCCGGGGAGCTGTTTTTT	CASSDQGQLGAGELFF
.	15	TRBD1	TRBV5-1	TRBJ2-7	TGCGCCAGCAGCTTGGGCAGACAGGGATCCTACGAGCAGTACTTC	CASSLGRQGSYEQYF
.	12	.	TRBV15	TRBJ2-7	TGTGCCACCAGCGGGGACGGTTACGAGCAGTACTTC	CATSGDGYEQYF
.	16	TRBD2	TRBV5-4	TRBJ2-7	TGTGCCAGCAGTCGATCGGGACTAGCGGACCTCTACGAGCAGTACTTC	CASSRSGLADLYEQYF
.	13	.	TRBV6-1	TRBJ2-7	TGTGCCAGCAGCAGGTGGGGGACCTACGAGCAGTACTTC	CASSRWGTYEQYF
once	15	TRBD1	TRBV24-1	TRBJ2-1	TGTGCCACCACCTCCGGGACAGGGGCATACAATGAGCAGTTCTTC	CATTSGTGAYNEQFF
.	11	.	TRBV20-1	TRBJ2-5	TGCTCCGTGGGGCTTGTAGAGACCCAGTACTTC	CSVGLVETQYF
.	14	TRBD2	TRBV20-1	TRBJ2-7	TGCAGTGCTACGGGAACTAGCGGATTCTACGAGCAGTACTTC	CSATGTSGFYEQYF
.	15	.	TRBV6-1	TRBJ2-2	TGTGCCAGCAGTGAAGAGGCACGGCAGGGCGGGGAGCTGTTTTTT	CASSEEARQGGELFF
.	13	.	TRBV6-1	TRBJ2-5	TGTGCCAGCAGACGGACACCCCAAGAGACCCAGTACTTC	CASRRTPQETQYF
.	16	TRBD1	TRBV19	TRBJ1-2	TGTGCCAGTAGTCAAGGGGGACAGAAACTTTCGAATGGCTACACCTTC	CASSQGGQKLSNGYTF